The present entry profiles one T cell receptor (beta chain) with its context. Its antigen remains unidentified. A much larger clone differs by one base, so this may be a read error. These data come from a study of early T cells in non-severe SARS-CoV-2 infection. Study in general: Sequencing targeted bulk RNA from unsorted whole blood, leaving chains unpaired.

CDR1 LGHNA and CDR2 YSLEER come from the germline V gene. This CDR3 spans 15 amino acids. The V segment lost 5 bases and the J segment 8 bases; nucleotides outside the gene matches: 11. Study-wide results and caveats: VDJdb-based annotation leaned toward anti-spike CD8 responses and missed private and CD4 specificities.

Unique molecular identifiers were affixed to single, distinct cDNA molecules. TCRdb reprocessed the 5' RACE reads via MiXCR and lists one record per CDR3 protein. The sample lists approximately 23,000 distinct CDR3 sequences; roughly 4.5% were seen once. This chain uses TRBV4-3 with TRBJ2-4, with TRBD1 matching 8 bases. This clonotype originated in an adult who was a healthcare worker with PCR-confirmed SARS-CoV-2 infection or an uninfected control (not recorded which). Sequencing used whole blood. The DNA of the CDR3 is TGCGCCAGCAGCTTGACAGGGGTCGCCCTCGACATTCAGTACTTC. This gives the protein CASSLTGVALDIQYF.